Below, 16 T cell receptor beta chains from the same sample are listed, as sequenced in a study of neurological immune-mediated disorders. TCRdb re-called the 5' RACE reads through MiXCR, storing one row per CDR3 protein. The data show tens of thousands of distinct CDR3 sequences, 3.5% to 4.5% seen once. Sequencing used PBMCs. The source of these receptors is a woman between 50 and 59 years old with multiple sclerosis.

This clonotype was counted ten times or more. The CDR3 coding sequence is TGTGCCAGCAGTTACGGACAGGGATACTATGGCTACACCTTC. This sequence encodes CASSYGQGYYGYTF. This chain links TRBV6-5 with TRBJ1-2; 8 bases agree with TRBD1. The CDR3 length is 14 residues. V shed 2 bases and J 3 bases; nucleotides not matched to a gene: 2. Germline CDR1 is MNHEY and CDR2 is SVGAGI.

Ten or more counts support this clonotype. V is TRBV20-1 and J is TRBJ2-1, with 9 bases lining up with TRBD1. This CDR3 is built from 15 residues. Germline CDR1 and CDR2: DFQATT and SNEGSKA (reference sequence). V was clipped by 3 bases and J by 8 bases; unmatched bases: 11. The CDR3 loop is CSARGGTGRADEQFF. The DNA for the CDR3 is TGCAGTGCTAGGGGGGGGACAGGGAGGGCGGATGAGCAGTTCTTC.

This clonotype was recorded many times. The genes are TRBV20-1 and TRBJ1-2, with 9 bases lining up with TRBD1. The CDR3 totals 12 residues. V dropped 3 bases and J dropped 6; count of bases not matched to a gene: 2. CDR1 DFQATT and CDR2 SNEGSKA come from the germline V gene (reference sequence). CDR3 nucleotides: TGCAGTGCTAGGGGACAGGGACATGGCTACACCTTC. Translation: CSARGQGHGYTF.

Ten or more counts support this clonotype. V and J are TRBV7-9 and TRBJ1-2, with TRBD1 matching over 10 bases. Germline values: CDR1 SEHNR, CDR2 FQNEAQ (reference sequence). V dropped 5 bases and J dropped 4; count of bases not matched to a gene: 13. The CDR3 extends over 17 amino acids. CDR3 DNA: TGTGCCAGCAGCCCCCCGGGACAGGGGCTCTATTTCTATGGCTACACCTTC. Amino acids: CASSPPGQGLYFYGYTF.

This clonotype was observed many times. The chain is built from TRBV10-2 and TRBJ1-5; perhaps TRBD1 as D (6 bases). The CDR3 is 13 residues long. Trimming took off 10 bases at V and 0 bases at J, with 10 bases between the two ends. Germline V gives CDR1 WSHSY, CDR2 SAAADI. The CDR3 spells CATRGYSNQPQHF. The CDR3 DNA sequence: TGCGCCACCAGGGGATATAGCAATCAGCCCCAGCATTTT.

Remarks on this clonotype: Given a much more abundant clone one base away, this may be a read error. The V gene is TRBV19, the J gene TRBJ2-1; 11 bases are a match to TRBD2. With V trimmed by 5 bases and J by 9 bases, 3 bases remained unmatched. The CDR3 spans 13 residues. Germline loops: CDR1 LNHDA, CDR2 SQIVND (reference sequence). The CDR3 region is CASSLTSGTEQFF. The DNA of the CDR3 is TGTGCCAGTAGTTTGACTAGCGGGACTGAGCAGTTCTTC.

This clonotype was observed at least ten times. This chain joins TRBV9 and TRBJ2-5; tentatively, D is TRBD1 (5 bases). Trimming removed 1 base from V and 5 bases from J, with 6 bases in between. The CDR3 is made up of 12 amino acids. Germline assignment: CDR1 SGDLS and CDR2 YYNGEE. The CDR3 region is CASSVSGETQYF. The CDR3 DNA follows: TGTGCCAGCAGCGTATCAGGGGAGACCCAGTACTTC.

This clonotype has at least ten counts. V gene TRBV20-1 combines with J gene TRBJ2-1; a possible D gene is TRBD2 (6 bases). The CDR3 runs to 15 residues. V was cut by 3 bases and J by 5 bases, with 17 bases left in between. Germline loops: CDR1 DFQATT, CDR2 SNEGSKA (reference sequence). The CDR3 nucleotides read TGCAGTGCTAGTGAAGGAGGGAGGATAAACAATGAGCAGTTCTTC. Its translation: CSASEGGRINNEQFF.

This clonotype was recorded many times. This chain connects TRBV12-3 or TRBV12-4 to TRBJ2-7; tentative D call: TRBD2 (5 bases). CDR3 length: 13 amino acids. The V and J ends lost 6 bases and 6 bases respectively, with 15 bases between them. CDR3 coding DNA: TGTGCCAGCAGCCTTCTTGACTATTCCGAGCAGTACTTC. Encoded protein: CASSLLDYSEQYF.

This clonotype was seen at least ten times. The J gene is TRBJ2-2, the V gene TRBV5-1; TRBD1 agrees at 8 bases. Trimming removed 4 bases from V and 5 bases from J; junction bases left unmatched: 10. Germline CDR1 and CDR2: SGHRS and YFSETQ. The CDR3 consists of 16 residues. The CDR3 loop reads CASSPTGDRRTGELFF. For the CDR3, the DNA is TGCGCCAGCAGCCCGACCGGGGACAGGAGAACCGGGGAGCTGTTTTTT.

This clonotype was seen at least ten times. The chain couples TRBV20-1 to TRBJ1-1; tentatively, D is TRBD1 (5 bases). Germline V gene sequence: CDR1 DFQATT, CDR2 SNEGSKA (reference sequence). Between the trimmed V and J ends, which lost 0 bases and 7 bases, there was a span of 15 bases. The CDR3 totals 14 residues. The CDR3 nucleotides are TGCAGTGCTAGAGAGGGGCAGGGTGGTTTTGAAGCTTTCTTT. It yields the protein CSAREGQGGFEAFF.

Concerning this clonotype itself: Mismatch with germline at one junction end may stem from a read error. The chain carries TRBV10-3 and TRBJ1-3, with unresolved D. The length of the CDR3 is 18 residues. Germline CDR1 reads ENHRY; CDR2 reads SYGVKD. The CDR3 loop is CAISESYGRADSGKTIYF. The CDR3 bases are TGTGCCATCAGTGAGTCTTATGGGAGGGCAGACTCTGGAAAAACCATATATTTT.

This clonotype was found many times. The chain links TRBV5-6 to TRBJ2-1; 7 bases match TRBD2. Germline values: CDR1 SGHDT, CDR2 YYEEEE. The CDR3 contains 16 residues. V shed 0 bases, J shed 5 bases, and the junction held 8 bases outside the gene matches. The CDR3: CASSLEVGGFHNEQFF. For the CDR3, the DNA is TGTGCCAGCAGCTTGGAGGTGGGAGGGTTCCACAATGAGCAGTTCTTC.

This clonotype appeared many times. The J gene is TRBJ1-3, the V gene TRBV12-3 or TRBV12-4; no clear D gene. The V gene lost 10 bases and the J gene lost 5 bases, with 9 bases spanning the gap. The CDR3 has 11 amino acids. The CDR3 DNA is TGTGCCACCCAGTCTAGAAACACCATATATTTT. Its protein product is CATQSRNTIYF.

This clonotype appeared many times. The chain's CDR3 is CSAQKGAEQYF. In DNA form, the CDR3 reads TGCAGTGCCCAGAAGGGGGCCGAGCAGTACTTC. The chain employs TRBV20-1 and TRBJ2-7; 7 nucleotides line up with TRBD1. Losses at the gene ends were 6 bases for V and 6 bases for J; bases not matched to a gene: 5. The CDR3 spans 11 residues. Germline CDR1 DFQATT, CDR2 SNEGSKA (reference sequence).

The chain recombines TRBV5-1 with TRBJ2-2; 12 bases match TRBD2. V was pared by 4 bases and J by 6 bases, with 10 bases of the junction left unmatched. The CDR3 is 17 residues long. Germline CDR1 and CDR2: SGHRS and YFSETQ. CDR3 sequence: CASSPRTSGIGSGELFF. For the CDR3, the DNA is TGCGCCAGCAGCCCGCGGACTAGCGGGATAGGTTCCGGGGAGCTGTTTTTT.